This passage covers 21 T cell receptor beta chains from one sample sequenced in a study of blood T cell repertoires in COVID-19. Repertoires were generated with immunoSEQ multiplex PCR, while TCRdb's copy carries only in-frame clones and drops some. The table lists about 120,000 clones, around four fifths of them singletons. The sample was peripheral blood. All receptors derive from a man between 65 and 85 years old with active or convalescent COVID-19.

This chain joins TRBV6-1 and TRBJ1-5; D is unclear. V lost 3 bases, J lost 7 bases, and 10 bases lay in between. Germline loops: CDR1 MNHNS, CDR2 SASEGT. The CDR3 is made up of 13 amino acids. CDR3 amino acids: CASSDGFWQPQHF. CDR3 bases: TGTGCCAGCAGTGACGGTTTCTGGCAGCCCCAGCATTTT.

This clone was detected a few times. J is TRBJ2-2 and V is TRBV5-4; TRBD2 might be the D (6 bases). Trimming shortened V by 5 bases and J by 4 bases, and 21 bases separated the two germline ends. CDR3 length: 17 residues. Germline CDR1 and CDR2: SGHNT and YYREEE (reference sequence). The CDR3 bases are TGTGCCAGCAGAGAGAGGAGCCGGGAGAAGATCACCGGGGAGCTGTTTTTT. Protein product: CASRERSREKITGELFF.

The gene calls are TRBV18 and TRBJ1-5; 8 bases match TRBD1. CDR3 length: 15 residues. Germline V gives CDR1 KGHSH, CDR2 LQKENI. V was pared by 2 bases and J by 7 bases, with 7 bases of the junction left unmatched. CDR3 amino acids: CASSPGQGALQPQHF. The CDR3 coding sequence is TGTGCCAGCTCACCAGGGCAGGGGGCTTTACAGCCCCAGCATTTT.

This clone was seen just once. The chain uses TRBV11-3 and TRBJ1-1, with a tentative D call TRBD1 (5 bases). Between the trimmed V and J ends, which lost 4 bases and 11 bases, there was a span of 17 bases. Germline V gives CDR1 SGHNT, CDR2 YENEEA. This CDR3 comprises 13 residues. CDR3: CASSSPTGTQAFF. CDR3 nucleotides: TGTGCCAGCAGCTCGCCGACCGGGACTCAGGCTTTCTTT. The whole variable domain, filled in from reference TRBV11-3 and TRBJ1-1, reads EAGVVQSPRYKIIEKKQPVAFWCNPISGHNTLYWYLQNLGQGPELLIRYENEEAVDDSQLPKDRFSAERLKGVDSTLKIQPAELGDSAVYLCASSSPTGTQAFFGQGTRLTVV.

This sequence joins TRBV7-2 and TRBJ2-7, with D unresolved. The germline CDR1 and CDR2 sequences are SGHTA and FQGNSA. The CDR3 is 14 residues long. Trimming stripped 2 bases from V and 0 bases from J, with 8 bases between. The CDR3 sequence is CASSLRRFSYEQYF. CDR3 DNA: TGTGCCAGCAGCTTACGGCGGTTCTCCTACGAGCAGTACTTC.

This chain joins TRBV6-1 and TRBJ2-7; possibly TRBD1 for D (6 bases). The V and J ends lost 3 bases and 7 bases respectively, with 22 bases between them. This CDR3 region has 16 residues. The V gene's germline CDR1 is MNHNS and CDR2 SASEGT. The CDR3 DNA reads as TGTGCCAGCAGTGAGTCGGGTACAGGGCCCGCCGAGGAGCAGTACTTC. Translated: CASSESGTGPAEEQYF.

This clone appeared a few times. V usage is TRBV5-5 and J usage is TRBJ1-2, with D unclear. V was shortened by 0 bases and J by 5 bases, with 5 bases between the two germline ends. This CDR3 comprises 12 residues. Germline CDR1 SGHKS, CDR2 YYEKEE (reference sequence). The CDR3 reads CASSLDNYGYTF. CDR3 DNA sequence: TGTGCCAGCAGCTTGGACAATTATGGCTACACCTTC. The entire variable domain, with the rest obtained from reference TRBV5-5 and TRBJ1-2, is as follows: DAGVTQSPTHLIKTRGQQVTLRCSPISGHKSVSWYQQVLGQGPQFIFQYYEKEERGRGNFPDRFSARQFPNYSSELNVNALLLGDSALYLCASSLDNYGYTFGSGTRLTVV.

This clone is a singleton in its sample. The V and J genes are TRBV6-1 and TRBJ1-5; tentative D call: TRBD1 (5 bases). Germline V gives CDR1 MNHNS, CDR2 SASEGT. This CDR3 contains 18 residues. V shed 2 bases and J shed 2 bases, with 19 bases lying between them. CDR3 in DNA: TGTGCCAGCAGTGAAAGGACACTCGCCTCCATCGGCAATCAGCCCCAGCATTTT. Translating gives CASSERTLASIGNQPQHF.

The chain combines TRBV6-6 with TRBJ1-2; D is ambiguous. The CDR3 runs to 15 residues. The V gene lost 0 bases and the J gene lost 0 bases, with 8 bases spanning the gap. Looked up from germline, CDR1 is MNHNY and CDR2 is SVGAGI (reference sequence). The CDR3 DNA is TGTGCCAGCAGTTACTCTCTCTCGGCTAACTATGGCTACACCTTC. Protein: CASSYSLSANYGYTF.

This chain uses TRBV24-1 with TRBJ2-1; 14 bases fit TRBD2. The germline CDR1 and CDR2 sequences are KGHDR and SFDVKD. The CDR3 is 17 residues long. Losses at the gene ends were 4 bases for V and 8 bases for J; bases not matched to a gene: 9. The CDR3 nucleotides read TGTGCCACCAGTGACCCGACTAGCGGGAGGGCCCCCGATGAGCAGTTCTTC. It codes for CATSDPTSGRAPDEQFF.

V usage is TRBV27 and J usage is TRBJ2-7; 7 positions agree with TRBD2. The J segment lost 2 bases and the V segment lost 5 bases, leaving 9 bases of the junction unmatched. Germline assignment: CDR1 MNHEY and CDR2 SMNVEV (reference sequence). The CDR3 sequence is 15 residues long. The CDR3 nucleotides read TGTGCCAGCAGTCACCCCTCTGCGGGAGCCTACGAGCAGTACTTC. It encodes CASSHPSAGAYEQYF.

The CDR3 loop reads CASRLQASENTEAFF. CDR3 nucleotides: TGCGCCAGCCGGCTTCAGGCGTCTGAGAACACTGAAGCTTTCTTT. This sequence joins TRBV5-1 and TRBJ1-1; D is uncertain. The CDR3 spans 15 residues. With 7 bases removed from V and 1 base from J, the gap between germline ends came to 17 bases. Per germline, CDR1 SGHRS and CDR2 YFSETQ.

The genes are TRBV29-1 and TRBJ1-2; possibly TRBD1 for D (6 bases). CDR1 is SQVTM and CDR2 is ANQGSEA in the germline V gene. V dropped 6 bases and J dropped 5 bases, with 22 bases sitting between them. The CDR3 extends over 15 amino acids. The CDR3 nucleotides are TGCAGCGTGGCCCCGGGGGGGGGCGATGGATATGGCTACACCTTC. It yields the protein CSVAPGGGDGYGYTF. Based on the CDR3 plus reference TRBV29-1 and TRBJ1-2, the full variable domain is SAVISQKPSRDICQRGTSLTIQCQVDSQVTMMFWYRQQPGQSLTLIATANQGSEATYESGFVIDKFPISRPNLTFSTLTVSNMSPEDSSIYLCSVAPGGGDGYGYTFGSGTRLTVV.

The rearrangement uses TRBV19 and TRBJ1-5; 10 nucleotides match TRBD1. V trimming: 4 bases; J trimming: 7 bases; junction bases outside the gene matches: 10. This CDR3 is 16 amino acids long. Per germline, CDR1 LNHDA and CDR2 SQIVND (reference sequence). CDR3 bases: TGTGCCAGTAGTAGGAATGACAGGGGGCTTTTGCAGCCCCAGCATTTT. This encodes CASSRNDRGLLQPQHF.

CDR3 sequence reads: CASSSSGRAADTQYF. CDR3 DNA sequence: TGTGCCAGCAGTTCTAGCGGGAGGGCAGCTGATACGCAGTATTTT. The chain combines TRBV6-4 with TRBJ2-3, with 12 bases fitting TRBD2. The CDR3 has 15 residues. J lost 6 bases, V lost 5 bases, and 6 bases had no gene match. Germline V gives CDR1 MRHNA, CDR2 SNTAGT.

V usage is TRBV24-1 and J usage is TRBJ1-5; 8 bases line up with TRBD1. V lost 5 bases, J lost 1 base, and 0 bases stayed unmatched. The CDR3 is made up of 14 amino acids. CDR1 and CDR2 from the germline V gene are KGHDR and SFDVKD. CDR3 sequence: CATSAGGSNQPQHF. The CDR3 DNA reads as TGTGCCACCAGTGCAGGGGGCAGCAATCAGCCCCAGCATTTT.

The chain joins TRBV7-9 to TRBJ1-1; 7 bases align to TRBD1. Per germline, CDR1 SEHNR and CDR2 FQNEAQ (reference sequence). The V and J ends lost 3 bases and 0 bases, in that order; junction bases with no gene match: 7. This CDR3 is built from 16 residues. The CDR3 here is CASSFPLGQLNTEAFF. The CDR3 region has the DNA TGTGCCAGCAGCTTTCCCCTGGGACAGCTGAACACTGAAGCTTTCTTT.

V is TRBV6-5 and J is TRBJ2-3; D remains ambiguous. The CDR3 has 13 residues. V dropped 7 bases and J dropped 6 bases, with 14 bases sitting between them. Germline-derived CDR1 and CDR2 are MNHEY and SVGAGI. The CDR3 DNA is TGTGCCAGCAATCTTCTAGTAGATGATACGCAGTATTTT. Protein: CASNLLVDDTQYF.

This rearrangement joins TRBV5-6 to TRBJ2-5, with no clear D. V was pared by 0 bases and J by 5 bases, with 8 bases between. Germline CDR1 is SGHDT and CDR2 is YYEEEE. The CDR3 is 13 residues long. CDR3: CASSLDPVETQYF. CDR3 nucleotides: TGTGCCAGCAGCTTGGATCCGGTTGAGACCCAGTACTTC.

The chain recombines TRBV30 with TRBJ2-3, with TRBD2 matching over 8 bases. CDR1 GTSNPN and CDR2 SVGIG come from the germline V gene (reference sequence). J was trimmed by 7 bases and V by 3 bases; bases with no gene match: 3. This CDR3 contains 12 residues. The CDR3 reads CAWSGGAYTQYF. The CDR3 DNA follows: TGTGCCTGGAGCGGGGGGGCGTATACGCAGTATTTT.

CDR3 residues: CASTKGTAGNQPQHF. DNA for the CDR3: TGTGCCAGTACCAAAGGGACAGCTGGAAATCAGCCCCAGCATTTT. This chain uses TRBV19 with TRBJ1-5, with 7 bases identical to TRBD1. This CDR3 contains 15 residues. Unmatched junction bases numbered 10, after V lost 7 bases and J lost 4 bases. CDR1 is LNHDA and CDR2 is SQIVND in the germline V gene (reference sequence).